Presented here are 14 T cell receptor beta chains from one specimen sequenced in a study of OX40 agonist ivuxolimab in advanced cancers. The protocol was immunoSEQ multiplex PCR, while the TCRdb copy is restricted to in-frame clones and leaves out a portion. The sample lists nearly 80,000 clones; approximately 92% were seen once. Sequenced here: CD4+ or CD8+ T cells sorted from blood, sampled in a trial of the OX40 agonist ivuxolimab. The receptor source for this set is an adult with an advanced solid tumor such as melanoma, head and neck, liver or kidney cancer.

This sequence joins TRBV7-3 and TRBJ2-1; D is unclear. V lost 4 bases, J lost 8 bases, and 12 bases lay in between. Germline CDR1 and CDR2: SGHTA and FQGTGA. This CDR3 is 13 amino acids long. In DNA, the CDR3 is TGTGCCAGCAGCTCCCCCGGTAGGGATGAGCAGTTCTTC. It specifies CASSSPGRDEQFF.

The sample holds one count of this clone. This chain joins TRBV18 and TRBJ1-1; D call uncertain. Trimming took 9 bases from V and 2 from J, leaving 13 bases between them. Germline V gene lookup returns CDR1 KGHSH and CDR2 LQKENI. The CDR3 totals 13 residues. CDR3 protein: CASQKGPNTEAFF. The CDR3 bases are TGTGCCAGTCAGAAAGGACCCAACACTGAAGCTTTCTTT.

This chain links TRBV6-6 with TRBJ1-4, with D maybe TRBD1 (6 bases). Per the germline V gene, CDR1 is MNHNY and CDR2 is SVGAGI (reference sequence). The CDR3 totals 13 residues. Trimming removed 8 bases at V and 8 bases at J, with 15 bases between. CDR3 region: CASRTVEREKLFF. CDR3 DNA: TGTGCCAGCCGGACAGTTGAACGGGAAAAACTGTTTTTT.

The rearrangement links TRBV10-3 to TRBJ2-2, with TRBD2 matching over 10 bases. From germline, CDR1 is ENHRY and CDR2 SYGVKD. The length of the CDR3 is 17 residues. The junction had 8 bases not matched to a gene; V was cut back by 7 bases and J by 0 bases. CDR3 protein: CAITASGSESNTGELFF. The DNA for the CDR3 is TGTGCCATCACAGCTAGCGGGAGTGAGTCGAACACCGGGGAGCTGTTTTTT.

The chain joins TRBV5-4 to TRBJ1-2; D is undetermined. The V gene's germline CDR1 is SGHNT and CDR2 YYREEE (reference sequence). The CDR3 extends over 14 amino acids. V dropped 4 bases and J dropped 2 bases, with 12 bases sitting between them. CDR3 bases: TGTGCCAGCAGCCCCGTCCAAGGGAACTATGGCTACACCTTC. It is translated as CASSPVQGNYGYTF.

This clone was found once. The V gene is TRBV5-1, the J gene TRBJ2-3, with TRBD2 matching over 14 bases. V lost 1 base to trimming and J lost 6 bases; unmatched junction nucleotides: 16. Germline CDR1 is SGHRS and CDR2 is YFSETQ. The CDR3 contains 20 residues. CDR3 in amino acids: CASSLIPGLAGAVGFDTQYF. The CDR3 DNA is TGCGCCAGCAGCTTGATACCGGGACTAGCGGGAGCAGTCGGGTTCGATACGCAGTATTTT.

The chain couples TRBV28 to TRBJ1-3, with D unclear. The CDR3 loop spans 12 amino acids. Trimming removed 3 bases at V and 7 bases at J, with 7 bases between. The V gene's germline CDR1 is MDHEN and CDR2 SYDVKM. In DNA, the CDR3 is TGTGCCAGCAGTTTCCCCTCTAACACCATATATTTT. Amino acid sequence: CASSFPSNTIYF.

The J gene is TRBJ1-2, the V gene TRBV28; D might be TRBD1 (6 bases). The CDR3 spans 13 residues. Germline V lookup: CDR1 MDHEN, CDR2 SYDVKM. Between the trimmed V and J ends, which lost 6 bases and 0 bases, there was a span of 8 bases. In nucleotides, the CDR3 is TGTGCCAGCAGGGGGACAACTAACTATGGCTACACCTTC. Its protein is CASRGTTNYGYTF.

The chain employs TRBV7-2 and TRBJ2-1; 8 nucleotides agree with TRBD1. J was trimmed by 4 bases and V by 6 bases; bases with no gene match: 8. CDR3 size: 15 residues. Germline CDR1 SGHTA, CDR2 FQGNSA. The CDR3, as DNA: TGTGCCAGCAGACCTGCTGGGACAGGATACAATGAGCAGTTCTTC. This codes for CASRPAGTGYNEQFF.

The rearrangement uses TRBV4-1 and TRBJ2-5; possibly TRBD1 or TRBD2 for D (5 bases each). Germline V gene lookup returns CDR1 MGHRA and CDR2 YSYEKL. This CDR3 region has 17 residues. The germline V and J ends were trimmed by 4 bases and 1 base, with 19 bases remaining between them. CDR3 region: CASSLNWGSGVQETQYF. In DNA form, the CDR3 reads TGCGCCAGCAGCCTTAACTGGGGGTCCGGGGTCCAAGAGACCCAGTACTTC.

In its sample, this clone was seen a few times. The chain has TRBV5-4 and TRBJ2-3; 12 bases agree with TRBD2. Trimming took 4 bases from V and 4 from J; bases not matched to a gene: 7. The CDR3 loop spans 16 amino acids. Germline CDR1 reads SGHNT; CDR2 reads YYREEE (reference sequence). Here the CDR3 reads CASSVRLAGVSDTQYF. Here the CDR3 DNA reads TGTGCCAGCAGCGTTCGACTAGCGGGAGTCTCAGATACGCAGTATTTT.

The rearrangement joins TRBV5-6 to TRBJ1-5, with D unclear. Per the germline V gene, CDR1 is SGHDT and CDR2 is YYEEEE. The CDR3 sequence is 15 residues long. V lost 1 base to trimming and J lost 2 bases, with 10 bases between them. This chain's CDR3 is CASSLKGFGNQPQHF. CDR3 in DNA: TGTGCCAGCAGCTTGAAAGGGTTTGGCAATCAGCCCCAGCATTTT.

The chain has TRBV28 and TRBJ2-7; TRBD2 agrees at 7 bases. The CDR3 contains 14 residues. From germline, CDR1 is MDHEN and CDR2 SYDVKM. J lost 2 bases, V lost 4 bases, and 5 bases had no gene match. The DNA of the CDR3 is TGTGCCAGCAGTTCCGGGACTACCCCCTACGAGCAGTACTTC. This sequence encodes CASSSGTTPYEQYF.

This chain connects TRBV7-8 to TRBJ1-4; no clear D gene. Germline V CDR1 and CDR2: SGHVS, FQNEAQ. The ends were cut back, 5 bases at V and 8 bases at J, with 15 bases in the middle. This CDR3 is built from 14 residues. Written as DNA, the CDR3 is TGTGCCAGCAGCCCTGGTAGGATACGGGAAAAACTGTTTTTT. This translates into CASSPGRIREKLFF.